Shown below are 10 T cell receptor beta chains from a single sample sequenced in a study of blood T cell repertoires in COVID-19. Assay: immunoSEQ multiplex PCR; the TCRdb copy retains only in-frame clones and omits some. This table has about 180,000 clones, 85% to 90% appearing once. Sequencing used peripheral blood. These receptors were collected from a man between 65 and 85 years old with active or convalescent COVID-19.

This clone showed up just a few times. The chain is built from TRBV3-1 (or the pseudogene TRBV3-2) and TRBJ1-1; 9 bases map to TRBD1. Trimming took 3 bases from V and 3 from J; bases not matched to a gene: 5. CDR1 and CDR2 (germline): LGHDT, YNNKEL (reference sequence). This CDR3 has 15 amino acids. DNA for the CDR3: TGTGCCAGCAGCCAGGGACAGGGTTGGGACACTGAAGCTTTCTTT. Protein product: CASSQGQGWDTEAFF.

The chain carries TRBV9 and TRBJ1-5, with 8 bases aligning to TRBD1. Germline-derived CDR1 and CDR2 are SGDLS and YYNGEE. Trimming removed 3 bases from V and 7 bases from J; junction bases left unmatched: 6. The CDR3 sequence is 14 residues long. For the CDR3, the DNA is TGTGCCAGCAGCGCAGGACAGGGCCCACAGCCCCAGCATTTT. Its translation: CASSAGQGPQPQHF. Together with reference TRBV9 and TRBJ1-5, the CDR3 gives the full variable domain: DSGVTQTPKHLITATGQRVTLRCSPRSGDLSVYWYQQSLDQGLQFLIQYYNGEERAKGNILERFSAQQFPDLHSELNLSSLELGDSALYFCASSAGQGPQPQHFGDGTRLSIL.

The CDR3 is CASSPQWSGSETQYF. For the CDR3, the DNA is TGTGCCAGCTCACCACAGTGGAGCGGGAGCGAAACCCAGTACTTC. The genes are TRBV18 and TRBJ2-5; TRBD2 matches at 8 bases. From germline, CDR1 is KGHSH and CDR2 LQKENI. This CDR3 spans 15 amino acids. The V and J ends lost 1 base and 8 bases, in that order; junction bases with no gene match: 9.

CDR3 DNA: TGTGCCAGCAGCCAAGGGGGTCTAGCGAGCTCCTACAATGAGCAGTTCTTC. Translation: CASSQGGLASSYNEQFF. The rearrangement links TRBV3-1 (or the pseudogene TRBV3-2) to TRBJ2-1; a possible D gene is TRBD2 (6 bases). This CDR3 comprises 17 residues. Germline V gene sequence: CDR1 LGHDT, CDR2 YNNKEL (reference sequence). V shed 1 base and J shed 0 bases, with 13 bases lying between them.

The chain recombines TRBV5-1 with TRBJ2-7; 9 bases are shared with TRBD1. The CDR3 runs 14 residues. CDR1 and CDR2 from the germline V gene are SGHRS and YFSETQ. Losses at the gene ends were 4 bases for V and 4 bases for J; bases not matched to a gene: 6. This CDR3 reads CASSQGQGLYEQYF. CDR3 sequence (DNA): TGCGCCAGCAGCCAAGGACAGGGGTTGTACGAGCAGTACTTC.

V usage is TRBV30 and J usage is TRBJ1-1; 7 nucleotides agree with TRBD1. The CDR3 loop spans 12 amino acids. CDR1 is GTSNPN, CDR2 SVGIG, per germline (reference sequence). The V segment lost 3 bases and the J segment 3 bases; nucleotides outside the gene matches: 1. The CDR3: CAWRQGDTEAFF. CDR3 bases: TGTGCCTGGAGGCAGGGGGACACTGAAGCTTTCTTT.

This sequence joins TRBV10-3 and TRBJ1-5; D is unclear. Trimming took off 5 bases at V and 2 bases at J, with 13 bases between the two ends. The CDR3 runs to 15 residues. Germline V gene lookup returns CDR1 ENHRY and CDR2 SYGVKD. The CDR3 coding sequence is TGTGCCATCAGTCCTCAGGTATTAGGCAATCAGCCCCAGCATTTT. Residues: CAISPQVLGNQPQHF.

This rearrangement joins TRBV19 to TRBJ1-5; possibly TRBD1 for D (5 bases). V lost 7 bases and J 0 bases, leaving 19 bases between the germline ends. This CDR3 is 17 amino acids long. Germline V CDR1 and CDR2: LNHDA, SQIVND (reference sequence). In DNA form, the CDR3 reads TGTGCCAGTATGTCGACAGACAATTTATATAGCAATCAGCCCCAGCATTTT. Amino acids: CASMSTDNLYSNQPQHF.

The chain has TRBV7-9 and TRBJ1-1, with D perhaps matching TRBD1 (5 bases). The CDR3 extends over 15 amino acids. CDR1 and CDR2 (germline): SEHNR, FQNEAQ (reference sequence). Trimming left V 1 base short and J 0 bases short, with 9 bases between. The CDR3 nucleotides read TGTGCCAGCAGCTTAGGGAACAGGTTGAACACTGAAGCTTTCTTT. It translates to CASSLGNRLNTEAFF.

The chain carries TRBV28 and TRBJ1-1, with D perhaps TRBD1 (6 bases). Germline assignment: CDR1 MDHEN and CDR2 SYDVKM. Trimming pared 8 bases from V and 0 bases from J, leaving 16 bases between. This CDR3 is 15 amino acids long. The DNA for the CDR3 is TGTGCCAGCCATGGGTCCGGACAGCTGAACACTGAAGCTTTCTTT. As protein: CASHGSGQLNTEAFF.